These 8 T cell receptor beta chains came from one sample sequenced in a study of T cell responses to AZD1222 COVID-19 vaccine. TCRdb keeps only in-frame clones here, not all; method: immunoSEQ multiplex PCR. The table includes around 100,000 clones, roughly nine tenths detected once. The specimen comprised peripheral blood, sampled 28 days after the second AZD1222 dose. These receptors were collected from an adult who received the AZD1222 COVID-19 vaccine.

The gene calls are TRBV6-5 and TRBJ2-3; possible D gene TRBD2, 5 bases. V was trimmed by 7 bases and J by 2 bases, leaving 13 bases between them. Germline V lookup: CDR1 MNHEY, CDR2 SVGAGI. This CDR3 contains 14 residues. CDR3 amino acids: CASNPSGNTDTQYF. The CDR3 DNA reads as TGTGCCAGCAATCCGAGCGGAAACACAGATACGCAGTATTTT.

V usage is TRBV5-4 and J usage is TRBJ2-1, with 12 bases lining up with TRBD2. The length of the CDR3 is 16 residues. Germline CDR1 reads SGHNT; CDR2 reads YYREEE (reference sequence). With V trimmed by 0 bases and J by 6 bases, 4 bases remained unmatched. The CDR3 sequence is CASSLARLAGVNEQFF. The CDR3 DNA reads TGTGCCAGCAGCTTGGCCCGACTAGCGGGAGTCAATGAGCAGTTCTTC. Together with reference TRBV5-4 and TRBJ2-1, the CDR3 gives the full variable domain: ETGVTQSPTHLIKTRGQQVTLRCSSQSGHNTVSWYQQALGQGPQFIFQYYREEENGRGNFPPRFSGLQFPNYSSELNVNALELDDSALYLCASSLARLAGVNEQFFGPGTRLTVL.

This chain uses TRBV19 with TRBJ2-4; D may be TRBD1 (6 bases). Trimming removed 5 bases from V and 0 bases from J, with 17 bases in between. CDR1 is LNHDA, CDR2 SQIVND, per germline (reference sequence). This CDR3 is 17 amino acids long. CDR3 protein: CASSSRDIPLAKNIQYF. Here the CDR3 DNA reads TGTGCCAGTAGTTCGAGGGACATTCCGCTAGCCAAAAACATTCAGTACTTC.

The CDR3 bases are TGTGCCATCAGTGACAGCGGGAGTTTCAGTACAGATACGCAGTATTTT. Protein sequence: CAISDSGSFSTDTQYF. The genes are TRBV10-3 and TRBJ2-3; 8 nucleotides agree with TRBD2. This CDR3 is built from 16 residues. Germline V gene data show CDR1 as ENHRY and CDR2 as SYGVKD. V shed 3 bases, J shed 3 bases, and the junction held 8 bases outside the gene matches.

V gene TRBV6-5 combines with J gene TRBJ2-2; possibly TRBD1 or TRBD2 for D (5 bases each). Germline-derived CDR1 and CDR2 are MNHEY and SVGAGI. V lost 6 bases and J lost 0, with 11 bases in between. This CDR3 has 15 amino acids. Here the CDR3 reads CASSALGANTGELFF. In DNA form, the CDR3 reads TGTGCCAGCAGCGCTCTGGGGGCGAACACCGGGGAGCTGTTTTTT.

A single count supports this clone. This chain uses TRBV6-4 with TRBJ1-5; 8 nucleotides line up with TRBD1. With 2 bases clipped from V and 7 bases from J, the junction kept 10 bases outside the gene matches. This CDR3 spans 16 amino acids. Germline V gene sequence: CDR1 MRHNA, CDR2 SNTAGT. The CDR3 nucleotides read TGTGCCAGCAGTGACACAGGACAGGGAGTGGTCCAGCCCCAGCATTTT. As protein: CASSDTGQGVVQPQHF.

The V and J genes are TRBV19 and TRBJ2-5, with TRBD1 matching over 11 bases. There are 12 residues in the CDR3. Germline V gives CDR1 LNHDA, CDR2 SQIVND (reference sequence). V lost 8 bases to trimming and J lost 4 bases; unmatched junction nucleotides: 0. The DNA for the CDR3 is TGTGCCAGTGGACAGGGGGCAGAGACCCAGTACTTC. Translation: CASGQGAETQYF.

J is TRBJ1-2 and V is TRBV28; D remains unclear. The CDR3 has 15 residues. Germline V gene sequence: CDR1 MDHEN, CDR2 SYDVKM. Trimming stripped 2 bases from V and 0 bases from J, with 10 bases between. This CDR3 reads CASSLGVGANYGYTF. CDR3 coding DNA: TGTGCCAGCAGTTTAGGAGTCGGAGCTAACTATGGCTACACCTTC.